The 13 T cell receptor beta chains presented below share a single source sample, sequenced in a study of OX40 agonist ivuxolimab in advanced cancers. The assay was immunoSEQ multiplex PCR, and TCRdb's table has in-frame clones only and misses some. The sample has about 19,000 clones; about 76% are singletons. The specimen was CD4+ or CD8+ T cells sorted from blood, collected in a trial of the OX40 agonist ivuxolimab. All receptors derive from an adult with an advanced solid tumor such as melanoma, head and neck, liver or kidney cancer.

The chain joins TRBV4-1 to TRBJ1-2; D possibly corresponds to TRBD1 (6 bases). The CDR3 spans 14 residues. Trimming removed 0 bases at V and 8 bases at J, with 13 bases between. From germline, CDR1 is MGHRA and CDR2 YSYEKL. CDR3 in DNA: TGCGCCAGCAGCCAAGAATCCGGGAGGGGGGGCTACACCTTC. This gives the protein CASSQESGRGGYTF.

V gene TRBV10-3 combines with J gene TRBJ2-2; TRBD2 matches at 8 bases. This CDR3 region has 14 residues. V lost 8 bases and J lost 7; bases outside the gene matches: 9. In germline, CDR1 is ENHRY, CDR2 SYGVKD. The chain's CDR3 is CAILWREAGGELFF. In nucleotides, the CDR3 is TGTGCCATCCTTTGGCGGGAGGCTGGCGGGGAGCTGTTTTTT.

The chain has TRBV4-1 and TRBJ2-4, with 8 bases identical to TRBD1. This CDR3 has 14 amino acids. The trim removed 7 bases at V and 5 bases at J, leaving 7 bases unmatched. Germline CDR1 is MGHRA and CDR2 is YSYEKL. The CDR3 sequence is CASTLDRGENIQYF. CDR3 bases: TGCGCCAGCACCCTAGACAGGGGCGAAAACATTCAGTACTTC.

The chain links TRBV29-1 to TRBJ1-4, with D possibly TRBD1 on 5 matching bases. Trimming removed 4 bases from V and 10 bases from J, with 10 bases in between. Germline V gene sequence: CDR1 SQVTM, CDR2 ANQGSEA. The CDR3 covers 11 residues. CDR3: CSVGGEGKLFF. In DNA, the CDR3 is TGCAGCGTTGGAGGGGAGGGAAAACTGTTTTTT.

In DNA, the CDR3 is TGTGCCAGCAGTTTAACGGACAGGGCTGATGGCTACACCTTC. This codes for CASSLTDRADGYTF. The V call is TRBV27, the J call TRBJ1-2; 8 positions agree with TRBD1. The V gene's germline CDR1 is MNHEY and CDR2 SMNVEV (reference sequence). The V and J ends lost 2 bases and 6 bases, in that order; junction bases with no gene match: 5. The CDR3 has 14 amino acids.

The chain links TRBV11-2 to TRBJ2-3; D gene ambiguous. Germline assignment: CDR1 SGHAT and CDR2 FQNNGV. The length of the CDR3 is 16 residues. Trimming removed 6 bases from V and 2 bases from J, with 18 bases in between. CDR3 DNA sequence: TGTGCCAGCAGTCCGACGGAGAAACCCCACACAGATACGCAGTATTTT. Translation: CASSPTEKPHTDTQYF.

The chain recombines TRBV7-6 with TRBJ2-2; D ambiguous. Trimming left V 5 bases short and J 6 bases short, with 7 bases between. CDR3 length equals 12 residues. Germline V gene sequence: CDR1 SGHVS, CDR2 FNYEAQ. The CDR3 loop reads CASSPRAGELFF. In nucleotides, the CDR3 is TGTGCCAGCAGCCCTAGAGCCGGGGAGCTGTTTTTT.

The V and J genes are TRBV19 and TRBJ1-2; 7 nucleotides align to TRBD1. CDR3 length: 18 residues. V dropped 3 bases and J dropped 4; count of bases not matched to a gene: 17. The germline CDR1 and CDR2 sequences are LNHDA and SQIVND (reference sequence). CDR3 in amino acids: CASSIPGTVYDGPYGYTF. As DNA, the CDR3 is TGTGCCAGTAGTATCCCCGGGACAGTTTATGACGGCCCCTATGGCTACACCTTC.

This chain joins TRBV5-1 and TRBJ2-2, with D uncertain. The CDR3 sequence is 14 residues long. Germline values: CDR1 SGHRS, CDR2 YFSETQ. V lost 2 bases to trimming and J lost 0 bases, with 5 bases between them. CDR3 protein: CASSFKTNTGELFF. CDR3 nucleotides: TGCGCCAGCAGCTTCAAAACGAACACCGGGGAGCTGTTTTTT.

The genes are TRBV5-6 and TRBJ2-1; the match to TRBD2 covers 10 bases. The V segment lost 2 bases and the J segment 8 bases; nucleotides outside the gene matches: 7. Germline CDR1 SGHDT, CDR2 YYEEEE. This CDR3 comprises 15 residues. The CDR3 sequence: CASSFSLAGVHEQFF. CDR3 coding DNA: TGTGCCAGCAGCTTTTCGCTAGCGGGGGTACATGAGCAGTTCTTC.

In this sample, this clone turned up a few times. This chain links TRBV5-8 with TRBJ1-2, with 9 bases aligning to TRBD1. Germline CDR1 SGHTS, CDR2 YDEGEE. The V segment lost 2 bases and the J segment 0 bases; nucleotides outside the gene matches: 14. This CDR3 has 19 amino acids. In nucleotides, the CDR3 is TGTGCCAGCAGCTTTTTCCTCCGGGACAGGGACCCATCTAACTATGGCTACACCTTC. This gives the protein CASSFFLRDRDPSNYGYTF.

Judged by abundance, this clone is medium-sized. A read error may produce the germline difference seen at one junction end. The V and J genes are TRBV11-2 and TRBJ2-7, with D possibly being TRBD1 (5 bases). The germline gives CDR1 SGHAT, CDR2 FQNNGV. This CDR3 is built from 11 residues. Here the CDR3 DNA reads TGTGCCAGCACCTTAGGAAGGACACGGTACTTC. This sequence encodes CASTLGRTRYF. Complete variable domain (other parts from reference TRBV11-2 and TRBJ2-7): EAGVAQSPRYKIIEKRQSVAFWCNPISGHATLYWYQQILGQGPKLLIQFQNNGVVDDSQLPKDRFSAERLKGVDSTLKIQPAKLEDSAVYLCASTLGRTRYFGPGTRLTVT.

The chain carries TRBV11-1 and TRBJ2-5; no definite D call. This CDR3 has 16 residues. V lost 4 bases to trimming and J lost 1 base, with 16 bases between them. The germline CDR1 and CDR2 sequences are SGHAT and FQDESV (reference sequence). The CDR3 DNA sequence: TGTGCCAGCAGCTCCCGGGCCACTAACGCCCAAGAGACCCAGTACTTC. This translates into CASSSRATNAQETQYF.